This T cell receptor beta chain derives from a study of T cell responses to AZD1222 COVID-19 vaccine. Study in general: Pooling of second doses given at about 4 or about 12 weeks was done. General observations from the study: The reported proportion of spike-specific TCRs targeting unmutated variant regions was nearly half. Recipients of AZD1222 seropositive at baseline numbered only 5 or 6.

Germline-derived CDR1 and CDR2 are PRHDT and FYEKMQ (reference sequence). With 5 bases clipped from V and 2 bases from J, the junction kept 10 bases outside the gene matches. The CDR3 runs 16 residues. The assay was immunoSEQ multiplex PCR, and TCRdb's table has in-frame clones only and misses some. The table includes about 100,000 clones, about nine tenths detected once. Remarks on this clone: Its antigen remains unknown.

The receptor comes from an adult in good health. The chain recombines TRBV13 with TRBJ1-1; 8 nucleotides align to TRBD1. The sample was peripheral blood, taken on day 0 of AZD1222 vaccination. DNA for the CDR3: TGTGCCAGCAGCAAAATACCGGGACAGGAAAACACTGAAGCTTTCTTT. Its translation is CASSKIPGQENTEAFF.